What follows is one T cell receptor beta chain and its context. CDR1 and CDR2 from the germline V gene are ENHRY and SYGVKD. Trimming removed 5 bases at V and 2 bases at J, with 16 bases between. The CDR3 extends over 16 amino acids. The data originate from a study of neoadjuvant anti-PD-1 for oral cavity cancer. Six replicates per PBMC sample, mostly from 480 ng of genomic DNA. TCRdb keeps only in-frame clones here, not all; method: immunoSEQ multiplex PCR. The table shows 60,000 to 75,000 clones, with more than 60% occurring only once. This clonotype was sampled from a person between 40 and 85 years old with oral cavity squamous cell carcinoma. Material: PBMCs, obtained before nivolumab (anti-PD-1) treatment. This rearrangement joins TRBV10-3 to TRBJ1-3, with D tentatively TRBD1 (6 bases). CDR3 region: CAISSRSTGTGNTIYF. CDR3 sequence (DNA): TGTGCCATCAGTTCCCGTTCTACAGGGACTGGAAACACCATATATTTT.